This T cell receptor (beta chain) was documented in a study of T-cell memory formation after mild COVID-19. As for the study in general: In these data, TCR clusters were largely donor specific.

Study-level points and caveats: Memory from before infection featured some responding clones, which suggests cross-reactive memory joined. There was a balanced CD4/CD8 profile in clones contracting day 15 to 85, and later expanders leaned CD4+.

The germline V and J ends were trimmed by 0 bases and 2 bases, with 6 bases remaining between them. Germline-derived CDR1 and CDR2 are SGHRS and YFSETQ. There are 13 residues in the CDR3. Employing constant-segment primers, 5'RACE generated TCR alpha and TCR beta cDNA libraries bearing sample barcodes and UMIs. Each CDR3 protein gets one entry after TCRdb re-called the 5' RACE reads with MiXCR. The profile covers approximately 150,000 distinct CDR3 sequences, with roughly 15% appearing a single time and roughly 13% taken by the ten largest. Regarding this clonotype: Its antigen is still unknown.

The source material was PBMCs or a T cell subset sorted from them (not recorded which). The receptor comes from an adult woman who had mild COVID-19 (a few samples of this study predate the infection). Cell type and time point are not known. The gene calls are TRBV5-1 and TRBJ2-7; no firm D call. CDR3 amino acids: CASSLDWAYEQYF. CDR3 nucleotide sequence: TGCGCCAGCAGCTTGGATTGGGCCTACGAGCAGTACTTC.